Following are 31 T cell receptor beta chains from one sample sequenced in a study of beta chain features in type 1 diabetes. TCRB transcripts that were expressed got sequenced, as all of the isolated RNA had been reverse transcribed. Repertoires were generated with immunoSEQ multiplex PCR, while TCRdb's copy carries only in-frame clones and drops some. The table lists 450,000 or so clones, about an eighth of them singletons. What was sequenced was naive CD4+ T cells from blood. The receptors come from a woman between 18 and 29 years old in good health.

This clone was found a few times. CDR3 in DNA: TGTGCCTGGAGTGGGGGATGGTCTGGGGCCAACGTCCTGACTTTC. It yields the protein CAWSGGWSGANVLTF. The chain couples TRBV30 to TRBJ2-6; the D is unclear. This CDR3 has 15 residues. Trimming removed 1 base from V and 1 base from J, with 8 bases in between. Germline values: CDR1 GTSNPN, CDR2 SVGIG (reference sequence).

This clone turned up a few times. V gene TRBV4-3 combines with J gene TRBJ2-5; no reliable D call. CDR1 and CDR2 from the germline V gene are LGHNA and YSLEER. Trimming shortened V by 4 bases and J by 4 bases, and 10 bases separated the two germline ends. The CDR3 has 13 residues. CDR3 sequence: CASSLSWGETQYF. In nucleotides, the CDR3 is TGCGCCAGCAGCCTATCATGGGGAGAGACCCAGTACTTC.

As for this clone: The sample contains more than one DNA sequence encoding this CDR3. This chain connects TRBV7-2 to TRBJ2-1; TRBD2 matches 13 bases. J was trimmed by 9 bases and V by 1 base; bases with no gene match: 3. CDR3 size: 15 residues. The V gene's germline CDR1 is SGHTA and CDR2 FQGNSA. The CDR3 DNA reads as TGTGCCAGCAGCTTAGGACTAGCGGGAGGAGGTGAGCAGTTCTTC. Protein product: CASSLGLAGGGEQFF.

This clone was counted a few times. This chain uses TRBV6-6 with TRBJ2-1, with D perhaps TRBD2 (6 bases). Germline CDR1 is MNHNY and CDR2 is SVGAGI (reference sequence). CDR3 size: 14 residues. V was cut by 6 bases and J by 5 bases, with 14 bases left in between. The CDR3 sequence: CASRAEGTNNEQFF. For the CDR3, the DNA is TGTGCCAGCAGAGCGGAGGGGACGAACAATGAGCAGTTCTTC.

This clone was recorded a few times. The chain has TRBV2 and TRBJ1-5; the D gene is possibly TRBD1 (6 bases). Germline CDR1 and CDR2: SNHLY and FYNNEI. This CDR3 is built from 15 residues. With 7 bases removed from V and 5 bases from J, the gap between germline ends came to 18 bases. CDR3 sequence (DNA): TGTGCCAGCACCGCCGTAAGACAGGTCTATCAGCCCCAGCATTTT. It yields the protein CASTAVRQVYQPQHF.

CDR3 sequence reads: CASSLLGSQETQYF. DNA for the CDR3: TGTGCCAGCAGTTTGTTGGGATCACAAGAGACCCAGTACTTC. V is TRBV27 and J is TRBJ2-5; unclear D gene. Between the trimmed V and J ends, which lost 3 bases and 2 bases, there was a span of 10 bases. The CDR3 contains 14 residues. Germline-derived CDR1 and CDR2 are MNHEY and SMNVEV (reference sequence).

This clone was detected a few times. V and J are TRBV29-1 and TRBJ1-5; no clear D gene. This CDR3 has 12 residues. Trimming pared 4 bases from V and 6 bases from J, leaving 10 bases between. CDR1 is SQVTM, CDR2 ANQGSEA, per germline. The CDR3 DNA reads as TGCAGCGTTGGGGAACTAGGTCAGCCCCAGCATTTT. Translating it yields CSVGELGQPQHF.

J is TRBJ1-6 and V is TRBV19; possible D gene TRBD1, 6 bases. Between the trimmed V and J ends, which lost 9 bases and 8 bases, there was a span of 14 bases. Germline CDR1 reads LNHDA; CDR2 reads SQIVND (reference sequence). The CDR3 consists of 13 residues. In nucleotides, the CDR3 is TGTGCCAGCTCAACAGGGTTAGATTCACCCCTCCACTTT. This gives the protein CASSTGLDSPLHF.

On this clone: This may be a read error, as it is one base from a much larger clone. In the same sample, other DNA sequences code for this CDR3. The V gene is TRBV7-9, the J gene TRBJ2-5; D unclear. Germline V gives CDR1 SEHNR, CDR2 FQNEAQ (reference sequence). The CDR3 runs to 11 residues. V lost 3 bases and J 5 bases, leaving 4 bases between the germline ends. CDR3 in amino acids: CASSFSETQYF. As DNA, the CDR3 is TGTGCCAGCAGCTTTTCTGAGACCCAGTACTTC.

This clone was observed a few times. CDR3 coding DNA: TGTGCCAGCAGTTCCCGAACAGGGACCTACGAGCAGTACGTC. Translation: CASSSRTGTYEQYV. The chain couples TRBV28 to TRBJ2-7; weak D call: TRBD1 (6 bases). V was clipped by 4 bases and J by 2 bases, with 12 bases between them. Germline assignment: CDR1 MDHEN and CDR2 SYDVKM. This CDR3 is built from 14 residues.

The rearrangement links TRBV2 to TRBJ2-7; TRBD1 or TRBD2 may be the D gene (5 bases each). There are 14 residues in the CDR3. The ends were cut back, 5 bases at V and 4 bases at J, with 15 bases in the middle. Germline V gene lookup returns CDR1 SNHLY and CDR2 FYNNEI. CDR3 loop: CASSPGTVYYEQYF. CDR3 sequence (DNA): TGTGCCAGCAGTCCCGGGACGGTTTATTACGAGCAGTACTTC. Together with reference TRBV2 and TRBJ2-7, the CDR3 gives the full variable domain: EPEVTQTPSHQVTQMGQEVILRCVPISNHLYFYWYRQILGQKVEFLVSFYNNEISEKSEIFDDQFSVERPDGSNFTLKIRSTKLEDSAMYFCASSPGTVYYEQYFGPGTRLTVT.

This clone turned up a few times. The V call is TRBV7-2, the J call TRBJ2-3; no reliable D call. The CDR3 spans 13 residues. CDR1 and CDR2 from the germline V gene are SGHTA and FQGNSA. The V and J ends lost 5 bases and 6 bases respectively, with 12 bases between them. The CDR3 nucleotides are TGTGCCAGCAGCCTCGGCTACGTGGATACGCAGTATTTT. Amino acids: CASSLGYVDTQYF.

The chain combines TRBV2 with TRBJ2-7; 9 bases are shared with TRBD1. The CDR3 totals 14 residues. V was pared by 4 bases and J by 1 base, with 2 bases of the junction left unmatched. Germline V gene sequence: CDR1 SNHLY, CDR2 FYNNEI. The CDR3 DNA sequence: TGTGCCAGCAGTGTGGACAGGGGATCCTACGAGCAGTACTTC. As protein: CASSVDRGSYEQYF.

The chain links TRBV27 to TRBJ1-6, with 11 bases that match TRBD1. Germline trimming cut 5 bases from V and 7 bases from J; bases unmatched to any gene: 4. The CDR3 runs to 15 residues. CDR1 is MNHEY and CDR2 is SMNVEV in the germline V gene (reference sequence). CDR3 coding DNA: TGTGCCAGCAGTCCAGGACAGGGGGCGAATTCACCCCTCCACTTT. Residues: CASSPGQGANSPLHF.

V gene TRBV7-3 combines with J gene TRBJ1-6; no definite D call. The CDR3 is 13 residues long. Germline loops: CDR1 SGHTA, CDR2 FQGTGA. With 3 bases removed from V and 8 bases from J, the gap between germline ends came to 8 bases. The CDR3 region has the DNA TGTGCCAGCAGCTTTGATCGCGATTCACCCCTCCACTTT. Translating gives CASSFDRDSPLHF.

This clone has more than one count but fewer than ten. V and J are TRBV5-4 and TRBJ2-1; 12 nucleotides agree with TRBD1. The CDR3 has 16 residues. Germline values: CDR1 SGHNT, CDR2 YYREEE (reference sequence). Losses at the gene ends were 4 bases for V and 7 bases for J; bases not matched to a gene: 9. CDR3 protein: CASSGVPGQGANEQFF. The CDR3 bases are TGTGCCAGCAGCGGAGTACCGGGACAGGGGGCGAATGAGCAGTTCTTC.

The chain uses TRBV29-1 and TRBJ1-3, with D possibly TRBD1 on 6 matching bases. Per the germline V gene, CDR1 is SQVTM and CDR2 is ANQGSEA. The ends were cut back, 5 bases at V and 0 bases at J, with 8 bases in the middle. The CDR3 spans 13 residues. The CDR3 protein is CSVWTVSGNTIYF. The CDR3 nucleotides are TGCAGCGTTTGGACAGTCTCTGGAAACACCATATATTTT. Supplemented by reference TRBV29-1 and TRBJ1-3, the full variable domain reads SAVISQKPSRDICQRGTSLTIQCQVDSQVTMMFWYRQQPGQSLTLIATANQGSEATYESGFVIDKFPISRPNLTFSTLTVSNMSPEDSSIYLCSVWTVSGNTIYFGEGSWLTVV.

This clone turned up a few times. The chain recombines TRBV30 with TRBJ1-2, with D unresolved. CDR3 length: 14 residues. Germline-derived CDR1 and CDR2 are GTSNPN and SVGIG (reference sequence). Deletions cut 0 bases from V and 4 bases from J, with 12 bases between. Here the CDR3 reads CAWSVRPSIYGYTF. CDR3 bases: TGTGCCTGGAGTGTCCGCCCATCAATCTATGGCTACACCTTC.

Comment on this clone: Other DNA sequences in this specimen translate into the identical CDR3. V usage is TRBV30 and J usage is TRBJ1-3; D gene unclear. V lost 2 bases and J 0 bases, leaving 2 bases between the germline ends. This CDR3 contains 12 residues. Germline loops: CDR1 GTSNPN, CDR2 SVGIG (reference sequence). CDR3 residues: CAWSPSGNTIYF. In DNA, the CDR3 is TGTGCCTGGAGTCCCTCTGGAAACACCATATATTTT.

Only a few counts were recorded for this clone. The CDR3 DNA is TGTGCCAGCGGGGGTCAGGGTCGGGCAAACTATGGCTACACCTTC. Amino acid sequence: CASGGQGRANYGYTF. The chain has TRBV9 and TRBJ1-2; D perhaps matches TRBD1 (5 bases). The ends were cut back, 7 bases at V and 2 bases at J, with 18 bases in the middle. Germline CDR1 reads SGDLS; CDR2 reads YYNGEE. The CDR3 runs to 15 residues.

This clone occurred a few times. The chain links TRBV13 to TRBJ2-1, with 8 nucleotides matching TRBD2. CDR1 is PRHDT, CDR2 FYEKMQ, per germline (reference sequence). The length of the CDR3 is 15 residues. Unmatched junction bases numbered 2, after V lost 4 bases and J lost 0 bases. The CDR3 is CASSYTSGSYNEQFF. The CDR3 nucleotides read TGTGCCAGCAGCTATACTAGCGGCTCCTACAATGAGCAGTTCTTC.

This clone came up a few times. This same CDR3 is encoded by further DNA sequences in the sample. V is TRBV7-3 and J is TRBJ2-5; D is unclear. The CDR3 extends over 13 amino acids. V dropped 2 bases and J dropped 1 base, with 5 bases sitting between them. CDR1 and CDR2 from the germline V gene are SGHTA and FQGTGA. The CDR3 reads CASSLRVQETQYF. The DNA for the CDR3 is TGTGCCAGCAGCTTACGAGTCCAAGAGACCCAGTACTTC.

The chain recombines TRBV27 with TRBJ2-7, with TRBD1 matching 7 bases. Unmatched junction bases numbered 11, after V lost 5 bases and J lost 7 bases. CDR3 length equals 14 residues. CDR1 and CDR2 (germline): MNHEY, SMNVEV (reference sequence). The CDR3 region has the DNA TGTGCCAGCAGTCCAGGACAGGTAGAAACGGAGCAGTACTTC. This sequence encodes CASSPGQVETEQYF.

The V call is TRBV5-1, the J call TRBJ2-1; perhaps D is TRBD1 or TRBD2 (5 bases each). This CDR3 has 15 residues. The V and J ends lost 4 bases and 0 bases respectively, with 11 bases between them. In germline, CDR1 is SGHRS, CDR2 YFSETQ. The CDR3 region is CASSPGGSSYNEQFF. The CDR3 nucleotides read TGCGCCAGCAGCCCTGGGGGTAGCTCCTACAATGAGCAGTTCTTC.

The table lists this clone with a few counts. This chain uses TRBV2 with TRBJ1-1; 7 bases map to TRBD1. This CDR3 spans 14 amino acids. V was pared by 7 bases and J by 4 bases, with 9 bases of the junction left unmatched. CDR1 SNHLY and CDR2 FYNNEI come from the germline V gene. The CDR3 loop is CASTPQGGGTEAFF. CDR3 coding DNA: TGTGCCAGCACCCCTCAGGGGGGAGGCACTGAAGCTTTCTTT.

Ten or more counts support this clone. The V and J genes are TRBV29-1 and TRBJ2-5; TRBD1 matches 9 bases. This CDR3 spans 14 amino acids. The V gene's germline CDR1 is SQVTM and CDR2 ANQGSEA. V gave up 6 bases and J gave up 0 bases; unmatched junction bases: 5. The CDR3 DNA follows: TGCAGCGTACCGACAGGGGGGTACCAAGAGACCCAGTACTTC. Translation gives CSVPTGGYQETQYF.

This clone was seen a few times. This chain links TRBV6-4 with TRBJ2-7; 8 bases are shared with TRBD1. Trimming removed 7 bases from V and 6 bases from J; junction bases left unmatched: 5. This CDR3 contains 12 residues. Looked up from germline, CDR1 is MRHNA and CDR2 is SNTAGT. The CDR3 DNA reads TGTGCCAGCACCAGGGGGCATGGCGAGCAGTACGTC. Translating it yields CASTRGHGEQYV.

This clone was recorded a few times. J is TRBJ2-1 and V is TRBV4-1; D gene uncertain. CDR3 length: 14 amino acids. Between the trimmed V and J ends, which lost 1 base and 6 bases, there was a span of 10 bases. CDR1 and CDR2 (germline): MGHRA, YSYEKL. CDR3 DNA sequence: TGCGCCAGCAGCCAAGTTGTGCCCCTCAATGAGCAGTTCTTC. Protein sequence: CASSQVVPLNEQFF.

This chain joins TRBV4-3 and TRBJ2-3; D is possibly TRBD1 (6 bases). This CDR3 is 17 amino acids long. Trimming took 4 bases from V and 2 from J, leaving 19 bases between them. The germline V gene encodes CDR1 LGHNA and CDR2 YSLEER. CDR3 sequence (DNA): TGCGCCAGCAGCCTGGGGTCCAGGGGAAGGCACACAGATACGCAGTATTTT. Translation gives CASSLGSRGRHTDTQYF.

This chain connects TRBV30 to TRBJ1-5; 7 bases match TRBD1. V was pared by 5 bases and J by 2 bases, with 15 bases of the junction left unmatched. The CDR3 loop spans 17 amino acids. CDR1 is GTSNPN and CDR2 is SVGIG in the germline V gene (reference sequence). As DNA, the CDR3 is TGTGCCTGGGACCGGGGACAGTTCCGTAGAGGCAATCAGCCCCAGCATTTT. It codes for CAWDRGQFRRGNQPQHF.

This clone appeared a few times. This chain uses TRBV19 with TRBJ2-3; possible D gene TRBD2, 6 bases. Looked up from germline, CDR1 is LNHDA and CDR2 is SQIVND (reference sequence). Between the trimmed V and J ends, which lost 8 bases and 0 bases, there was a span of 18 bases. This CDR3 has 16 residues. The DNA of the CDR3 is TGTGCCAGTCCGGGGGAGAGGCCTTCTAGCACAGATACGCAGTATTTT. Translated, it gives CASPGERPSSTDTQYF.